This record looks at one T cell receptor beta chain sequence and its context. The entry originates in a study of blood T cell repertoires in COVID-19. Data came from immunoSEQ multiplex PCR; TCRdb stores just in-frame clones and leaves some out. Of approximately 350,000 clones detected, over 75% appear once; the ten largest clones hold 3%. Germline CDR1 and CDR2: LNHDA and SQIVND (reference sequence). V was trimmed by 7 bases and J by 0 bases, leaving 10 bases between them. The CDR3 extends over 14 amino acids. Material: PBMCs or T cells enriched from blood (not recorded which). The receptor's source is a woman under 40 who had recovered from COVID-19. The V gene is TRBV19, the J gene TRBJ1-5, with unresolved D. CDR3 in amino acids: CASIHRHSNQPQHF. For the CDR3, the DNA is TGTGCCAGTATTCACAGACATAGCAATCAGCCCCAGCATTTT.